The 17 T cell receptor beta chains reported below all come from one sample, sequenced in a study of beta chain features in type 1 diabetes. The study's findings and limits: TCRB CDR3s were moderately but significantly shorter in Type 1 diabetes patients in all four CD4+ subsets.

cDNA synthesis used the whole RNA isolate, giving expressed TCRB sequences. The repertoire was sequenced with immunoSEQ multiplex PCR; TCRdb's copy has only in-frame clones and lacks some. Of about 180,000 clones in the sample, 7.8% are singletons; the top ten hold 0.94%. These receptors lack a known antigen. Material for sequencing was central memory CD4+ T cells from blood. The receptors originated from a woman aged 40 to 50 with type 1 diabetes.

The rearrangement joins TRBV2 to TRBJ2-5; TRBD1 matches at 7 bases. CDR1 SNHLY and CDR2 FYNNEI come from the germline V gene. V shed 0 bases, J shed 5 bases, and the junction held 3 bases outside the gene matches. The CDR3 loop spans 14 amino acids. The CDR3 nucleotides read TGTGCCAGCAGTGAAGCAGGGGGCAGGGAGACCCAGTACTTC. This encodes CASSEAGGRETQYF.

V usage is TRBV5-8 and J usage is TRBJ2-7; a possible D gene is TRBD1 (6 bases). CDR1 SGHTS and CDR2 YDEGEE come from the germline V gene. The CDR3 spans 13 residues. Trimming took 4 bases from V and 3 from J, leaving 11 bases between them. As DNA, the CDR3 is TGTGCCAGCAGCACCACAGGGAACTACGAGCAGTACTTC. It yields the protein CASSTTGNYEQYF.

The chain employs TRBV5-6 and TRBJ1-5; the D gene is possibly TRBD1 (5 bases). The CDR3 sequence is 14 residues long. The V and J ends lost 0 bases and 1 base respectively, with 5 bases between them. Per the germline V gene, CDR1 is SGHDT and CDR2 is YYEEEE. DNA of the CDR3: TGTGCCAGCAGCTTGGGACAGAGCAATCAGCCCCAGCATTTT. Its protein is CASSLGQSNQPQHF.

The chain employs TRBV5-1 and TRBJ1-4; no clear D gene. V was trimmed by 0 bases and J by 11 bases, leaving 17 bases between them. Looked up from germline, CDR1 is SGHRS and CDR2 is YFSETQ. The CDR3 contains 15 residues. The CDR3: CASSLGVGEEAKLFF. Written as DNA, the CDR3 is TGCGCCAGCAGCTTGGGGGTCGGGGAGGAAGCGAAACTGTTTTTT.

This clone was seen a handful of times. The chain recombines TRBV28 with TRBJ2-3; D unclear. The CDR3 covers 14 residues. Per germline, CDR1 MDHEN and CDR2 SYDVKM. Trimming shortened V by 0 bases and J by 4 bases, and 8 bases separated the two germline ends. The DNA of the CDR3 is TGTGCCAGCAGTTTATGGGGCCGGCCAGATACGCAGTATTTT. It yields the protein CASSLWGRPDTQYF. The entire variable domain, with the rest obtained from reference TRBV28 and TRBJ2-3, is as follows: DVKVTQSSRYLVKRTGEKVFLECVQDMDHENMFWYRQDPGLGLRLIYFSYDVKMKEKGDIPEGYSVSREKKERFSLILESASTNQTSMYLCASSLWGRPDTQYFGPGTRLTVL.

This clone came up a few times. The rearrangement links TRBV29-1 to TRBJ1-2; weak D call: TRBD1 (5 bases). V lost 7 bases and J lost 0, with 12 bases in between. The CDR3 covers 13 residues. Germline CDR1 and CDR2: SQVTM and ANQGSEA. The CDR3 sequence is CSAPTTANYGYTF. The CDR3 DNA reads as TGCAGCGCTCCAACGACAGCTAACTATGGCTACACCTTC.

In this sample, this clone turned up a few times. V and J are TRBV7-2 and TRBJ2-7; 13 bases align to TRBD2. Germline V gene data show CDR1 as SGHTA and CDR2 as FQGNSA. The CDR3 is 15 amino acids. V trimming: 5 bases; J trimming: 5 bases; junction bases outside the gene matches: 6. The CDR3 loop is CASSPGLAGADEQYF. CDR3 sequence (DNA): TGTGCCAGCAGCCCCGGACTAGCGGGGGCCGACGAGCAGTACTTC.

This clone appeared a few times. The CDR3 here is CASTQTGTGVYEQYF. The CDR3 nucleotides are TGTGCCAGCACCCAGACCGGGACAGGGGTCTACGAGCAGTACTTC. The chain combines TRBV11-2 with TRBJ2-7; 10 bases align to TRBD1. The CDR3 is made up of 15 amino acids. CDR1 SGHAT and CDR2 FQNNGV come from the germline V gene. The V segment lost 7 bases and the J segment 3 bases; nucleotides outside the gene matches: 9.

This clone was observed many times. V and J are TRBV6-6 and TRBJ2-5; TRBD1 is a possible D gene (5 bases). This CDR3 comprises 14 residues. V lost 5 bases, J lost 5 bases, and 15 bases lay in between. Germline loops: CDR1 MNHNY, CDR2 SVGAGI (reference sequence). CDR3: CASSVRQGSETQYF. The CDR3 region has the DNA TGTGCCAGCAGTGTACGCCAGGGATCCGAGACCCAGTACTTC.

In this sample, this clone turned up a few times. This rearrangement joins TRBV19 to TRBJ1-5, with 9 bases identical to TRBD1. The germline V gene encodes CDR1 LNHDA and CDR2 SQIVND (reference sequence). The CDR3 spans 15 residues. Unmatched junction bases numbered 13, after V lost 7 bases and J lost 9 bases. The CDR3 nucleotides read TGTGCCAGTACCCCGGGACAGGGACAATTATCGCCCCAGCATTTT. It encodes CASTPGQGQLSPQHF.

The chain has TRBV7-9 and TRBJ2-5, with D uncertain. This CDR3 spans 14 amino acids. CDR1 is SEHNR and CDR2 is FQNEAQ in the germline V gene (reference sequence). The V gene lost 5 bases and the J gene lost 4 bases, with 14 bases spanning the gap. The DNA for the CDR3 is TGTGCCAGCAGCCCCGACGGGTATGGAGAGACCCAGTACTTC. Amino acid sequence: CASSPDGYGETQYF.

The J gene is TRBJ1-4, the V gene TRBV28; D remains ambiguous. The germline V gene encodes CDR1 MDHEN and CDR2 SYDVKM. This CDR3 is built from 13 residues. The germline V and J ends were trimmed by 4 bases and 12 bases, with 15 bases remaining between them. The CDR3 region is CASSSTTDGELFF. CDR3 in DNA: TGTGCCAGCAGTTCAACGACGGACGGGGAACTGTTTTTT.

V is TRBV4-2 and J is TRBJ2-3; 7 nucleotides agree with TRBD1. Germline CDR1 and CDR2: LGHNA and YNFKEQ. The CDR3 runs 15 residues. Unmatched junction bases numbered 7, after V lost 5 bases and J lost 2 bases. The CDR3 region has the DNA TGTGCCAGCAGCTCTACAGGGGCTCCCACAGATACGCAGTATTTT. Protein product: CASSSTGAPTDTQYF.

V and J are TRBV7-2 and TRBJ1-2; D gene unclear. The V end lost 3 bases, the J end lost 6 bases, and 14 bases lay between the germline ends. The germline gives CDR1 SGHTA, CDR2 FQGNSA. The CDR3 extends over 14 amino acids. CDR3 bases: TGTGCCAGCAGCTTTGGGCGAACGCAAAATGGCTACACCTTC. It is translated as CASSFGRTQNGYTF.

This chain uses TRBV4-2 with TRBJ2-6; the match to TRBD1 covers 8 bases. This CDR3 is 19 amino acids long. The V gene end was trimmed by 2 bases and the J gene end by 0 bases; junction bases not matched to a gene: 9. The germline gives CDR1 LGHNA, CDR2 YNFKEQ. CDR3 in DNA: TGTGCCAGCAGCCAACAGTGGGGACAGGCCAACTCTGGGGCCAACGTCCTGACTTTC. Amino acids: CASSQQWGQANSGANVLTF.

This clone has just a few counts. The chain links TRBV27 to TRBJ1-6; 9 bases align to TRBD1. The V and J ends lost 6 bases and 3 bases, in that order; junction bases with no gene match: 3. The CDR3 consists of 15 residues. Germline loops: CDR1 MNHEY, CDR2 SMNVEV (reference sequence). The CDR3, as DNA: TGTGCCAGCAGGCCGGACAGGGGCTATAATTCACCCCTCCACTTT. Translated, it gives CASRPDRGYNSPLHF.

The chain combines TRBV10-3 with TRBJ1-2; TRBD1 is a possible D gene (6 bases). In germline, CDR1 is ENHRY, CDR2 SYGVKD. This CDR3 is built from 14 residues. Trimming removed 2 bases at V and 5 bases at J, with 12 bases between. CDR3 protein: CAISEEGDIYGYTF. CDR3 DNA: TGTGCCATCAGTGAGGAGGGGGACATTTATGGCTACACCTTC.